Below are 3 T cell receptor beta chains sequenced from a single sample in a study of T-cell reconstitution after alpha-beta-depleted transplantation in children. The library targeted TCRbeta and was prepared with unique molecular identifiers. MiXCR was run by TCRdb on the PCR reads, yielding one entry per CDR3 protein. The sample lists 250,000 to 350,000 distinct CDR3 sequences; more than 9% were seen once. The sample here was PBMCs from the stem cell graft donor, taken from the stem cell graft. The receptors were gathered from a human donor who donated a stem cell graft to a child with SCID.

The rearrangement uses TRBV9 and TRBJ2-7; D unresolved. Per germline, CDR1 SGDLS and CDR2 YYNGEE. V lost 0 bases and J 0 bases, leaving 7 bases between the germline ends. The CDR3 sequence is 14 residues long. This CDR3 reads CASSVDVASYEQYF. CDR3 DNA sequence: TGTGCCAGCAGCGTAGACGTGGCCTCCTACGAGCAGTACTTC.

In its sample, this clonotype was seen many times. The V gene is TRBV12-3 or TRBV12-4, the J gene TRBJ2-1; 8 positions agree with TRBD2. Losses at the gene ends were 5 bases for V and 3 bases for J; bases not matched to a gene: 6. CDR3 size: 15 residues. DNA for the CDR3: TGTGCCAGCAGTCTTGGACTAGCCAACTACAATGAGCAGTTCTTC. Translating gives CASSLGLANYNEQFF.

This clonotype was observed a few times. V gene TRBV20-1 combines with J gene TRBJ2-7; 7 bases match TRBD1. The CDR3 has 13 residues. Germline V gene lookup returns CDR1 DFQATT and CDR2 SNEGSKA (reference sequence). Trimming took 5 bases from V and 1 from J; bases not matched to a gene: 5. The CDR3 nucleotides read TGCAGTGCTCTAGGGGGCCTTTCCTACGAGCAGTACTTC. Protein sequence: CSALGGLSYEQYF.